This TCR beta chain was recorded in a study of T cell repertoires in cytomegalovirus infection. This CDR3 comprises 14 residues. Trimming stripped 6 bases from V and 7 bases from J, with 19 bases between. Germline V gene lookup returns CDR1 MNHEY and CDR2 SVGEGT. Notes on this clonotype: The target antigen is unknown.

MiXCR, applied by TCRdb to the reads, yields one record per CDR3 protein. The sample records hundreds of thousands of distinct CDR3 sequences, about 33% being singletons. Study-wide results and caveats: Based on cumulative public TCR beta family frequency, carriers of CMV plus the relevant HLA were identified.

This clonotype was sampled from a human donor in good health (CMV status not recorded). Some clones in this sample may be carry-over from other donors' samples. The input for sequencing was cultured PBMCs, taken from culture after CMV antigen stimulation. The chain uses TRBV6-2 or TRBV6-3 and TRBJ2-7, with TRBD1 as a possible D gene (8 bases). Here the CDR3 DNA reads TGTGCCAGCAGAGCGGGGACAGGTCCGCGAGAGCAGTACTTC. This encodes CASRAGTGPREQYF.